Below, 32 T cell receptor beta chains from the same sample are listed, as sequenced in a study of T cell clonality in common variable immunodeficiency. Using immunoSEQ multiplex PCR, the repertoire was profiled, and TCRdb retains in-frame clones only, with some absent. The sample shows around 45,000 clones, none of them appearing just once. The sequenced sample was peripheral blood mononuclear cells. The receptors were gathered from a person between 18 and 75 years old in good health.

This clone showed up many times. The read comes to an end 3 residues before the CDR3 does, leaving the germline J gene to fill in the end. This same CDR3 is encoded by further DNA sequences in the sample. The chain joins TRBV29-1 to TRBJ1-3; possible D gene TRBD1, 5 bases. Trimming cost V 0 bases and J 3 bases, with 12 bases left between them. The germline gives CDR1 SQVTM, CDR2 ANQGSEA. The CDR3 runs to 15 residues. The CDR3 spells CSVEESQGSGNTIYF. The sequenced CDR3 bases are TGCAGCGTTGAAGAGTCCCAGGGTAGTGGAAACACC.

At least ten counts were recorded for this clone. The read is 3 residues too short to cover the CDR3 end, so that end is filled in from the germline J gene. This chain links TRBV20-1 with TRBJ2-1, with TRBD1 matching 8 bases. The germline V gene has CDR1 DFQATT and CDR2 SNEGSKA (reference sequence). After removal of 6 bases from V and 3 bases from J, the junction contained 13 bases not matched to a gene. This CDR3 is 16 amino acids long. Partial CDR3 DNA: TGCAGTGCCAGACTGGATTTTGGACAGGGCTACAATGAG. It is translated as CSARLDFGQGYNE. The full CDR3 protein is CSARLDFGQGYNEQFF.

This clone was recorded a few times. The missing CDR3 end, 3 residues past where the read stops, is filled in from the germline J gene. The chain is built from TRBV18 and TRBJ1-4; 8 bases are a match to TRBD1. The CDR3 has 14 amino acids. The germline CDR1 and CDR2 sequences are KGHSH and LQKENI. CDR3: CASSQDRVNSPLFF. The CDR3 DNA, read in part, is TGTGCCAGCTCACAGGACAGGGTCAATTCACCA. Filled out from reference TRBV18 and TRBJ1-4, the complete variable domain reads NAGVMQNPRHLVRRRGQEARLRCSPMKGHSHVYWYRQLPEEGLKFMVYLQKENIIDESGMPKERFSAEFPKEGPSILRIQQVVRGDSAAYFCASSQDRVNSPLFFGSGTQLSVL.

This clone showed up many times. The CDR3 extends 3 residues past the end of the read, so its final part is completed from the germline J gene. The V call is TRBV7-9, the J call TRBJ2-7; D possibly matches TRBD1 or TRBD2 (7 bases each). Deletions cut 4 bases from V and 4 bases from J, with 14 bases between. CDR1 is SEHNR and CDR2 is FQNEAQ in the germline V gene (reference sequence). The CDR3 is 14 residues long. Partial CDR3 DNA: TGTGCCAGCAGCTCACAGGGGAGGGGATACGAG. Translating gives CASSSQGRGYE. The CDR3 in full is CASSSQGRGYEQYF.

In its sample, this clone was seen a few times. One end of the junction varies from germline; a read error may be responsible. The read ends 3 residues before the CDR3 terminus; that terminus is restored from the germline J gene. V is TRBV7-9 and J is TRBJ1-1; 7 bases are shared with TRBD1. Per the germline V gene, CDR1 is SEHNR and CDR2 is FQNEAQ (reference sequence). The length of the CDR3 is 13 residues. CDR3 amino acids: CASNFRGATEAFF. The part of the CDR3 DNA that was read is TGTGCCAGCAACTTCAGGGGGGCCACTGAG. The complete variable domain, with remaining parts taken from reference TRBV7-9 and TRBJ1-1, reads DTGVSQNPRHKITKRGQNVTFRCDPISEHNRLYWYRQTLGQGPEFLTYFQNEAQLEKSRLLSDRFSAERPKGSFSTLEIQRTEQGDSAMYLCASNFRGATEAFFGQGTRLTVV.

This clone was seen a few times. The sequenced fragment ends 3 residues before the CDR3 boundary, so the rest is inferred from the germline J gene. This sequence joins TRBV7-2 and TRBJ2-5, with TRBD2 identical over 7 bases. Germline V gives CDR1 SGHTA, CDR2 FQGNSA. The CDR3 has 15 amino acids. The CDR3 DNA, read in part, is TGTGCCAGCAGCTTAGGGGCTAGCGGCGCAGATACC. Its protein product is CASSLGASGADT. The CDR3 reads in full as CASSLGASGADTQYF.

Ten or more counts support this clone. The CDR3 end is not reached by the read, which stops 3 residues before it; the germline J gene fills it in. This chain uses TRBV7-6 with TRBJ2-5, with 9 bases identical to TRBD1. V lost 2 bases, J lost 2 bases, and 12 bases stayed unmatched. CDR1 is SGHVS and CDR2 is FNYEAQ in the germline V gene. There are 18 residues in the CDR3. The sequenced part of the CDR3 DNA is TGTGCCAGCAGCTTATGGGACAGGGTGGGGCTAAGACAAGAGACC. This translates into CASSLWDRVGLRQET. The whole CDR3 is CASSLWDRVGLRQETQYF.

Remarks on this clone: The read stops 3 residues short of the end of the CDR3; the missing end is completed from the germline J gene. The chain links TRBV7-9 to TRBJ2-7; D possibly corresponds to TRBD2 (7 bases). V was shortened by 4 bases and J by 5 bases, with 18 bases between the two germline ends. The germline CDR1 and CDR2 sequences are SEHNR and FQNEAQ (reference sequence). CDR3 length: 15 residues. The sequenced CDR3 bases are TGTGCCAGCAGCTCAAACCTGGGGGCGGGGGACGAG. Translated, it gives CASSSNLGAGDE. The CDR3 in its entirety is CASSSNLGAGDEQYF.

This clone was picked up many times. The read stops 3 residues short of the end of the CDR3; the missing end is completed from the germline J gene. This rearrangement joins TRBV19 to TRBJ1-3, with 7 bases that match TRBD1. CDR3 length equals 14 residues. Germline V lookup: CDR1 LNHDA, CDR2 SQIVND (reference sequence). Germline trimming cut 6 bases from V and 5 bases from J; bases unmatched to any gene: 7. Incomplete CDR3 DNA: TGTGCCAGTAGGCGACAGGGTCCCCGAAACACC. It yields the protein CASRRQGPRNT. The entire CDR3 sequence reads CASRRQGPRNTIYF.

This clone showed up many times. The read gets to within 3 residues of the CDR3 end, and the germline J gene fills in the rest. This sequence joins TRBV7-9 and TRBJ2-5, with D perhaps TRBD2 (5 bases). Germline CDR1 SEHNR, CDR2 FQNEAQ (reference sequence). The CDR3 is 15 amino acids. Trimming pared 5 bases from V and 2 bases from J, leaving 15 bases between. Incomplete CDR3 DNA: TGTGCCAGCAGCCCCGAGCGACTAACTCAAGAGACC. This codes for CASSPERLTQET. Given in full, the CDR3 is CASSPERLTQETQYF.

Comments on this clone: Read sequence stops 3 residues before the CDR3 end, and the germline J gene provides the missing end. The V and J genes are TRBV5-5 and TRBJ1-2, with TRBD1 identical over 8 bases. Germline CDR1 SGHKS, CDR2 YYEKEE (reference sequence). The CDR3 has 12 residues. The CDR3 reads CASSAGTGGYTF. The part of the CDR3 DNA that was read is TGTGCCAGCAGCGCCGGGACAGGCGGG.

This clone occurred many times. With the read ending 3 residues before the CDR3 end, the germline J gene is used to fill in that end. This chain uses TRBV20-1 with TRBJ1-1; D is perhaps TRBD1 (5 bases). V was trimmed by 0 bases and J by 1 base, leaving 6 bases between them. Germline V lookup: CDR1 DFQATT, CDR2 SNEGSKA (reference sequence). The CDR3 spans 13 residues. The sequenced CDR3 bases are TGCAGTGCTAGAGAAACAGGGAACACTGAA. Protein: CSARETGNTE. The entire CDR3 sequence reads CSARETGNTEAFF.

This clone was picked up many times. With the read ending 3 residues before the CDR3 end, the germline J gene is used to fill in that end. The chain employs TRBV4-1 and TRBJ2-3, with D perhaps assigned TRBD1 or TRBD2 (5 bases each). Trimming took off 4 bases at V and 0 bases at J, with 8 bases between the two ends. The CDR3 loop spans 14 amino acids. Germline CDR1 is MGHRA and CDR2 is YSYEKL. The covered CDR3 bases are TGCGCCAGCAGCCGAGGGGCGAGCACAGATACG. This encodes CASSRGASTDT. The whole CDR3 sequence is CASSRGASTDTQYF.

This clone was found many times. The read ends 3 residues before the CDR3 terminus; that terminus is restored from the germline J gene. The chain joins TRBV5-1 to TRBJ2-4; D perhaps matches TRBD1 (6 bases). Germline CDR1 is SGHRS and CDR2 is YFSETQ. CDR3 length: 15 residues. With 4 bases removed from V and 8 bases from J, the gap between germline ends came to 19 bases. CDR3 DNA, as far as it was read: TGCGCCAGCAGCCCCCAGGGCCGGGACATTGACATT. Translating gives CASSPQGRDIDI. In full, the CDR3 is CASSPQGRDIDIQYF.

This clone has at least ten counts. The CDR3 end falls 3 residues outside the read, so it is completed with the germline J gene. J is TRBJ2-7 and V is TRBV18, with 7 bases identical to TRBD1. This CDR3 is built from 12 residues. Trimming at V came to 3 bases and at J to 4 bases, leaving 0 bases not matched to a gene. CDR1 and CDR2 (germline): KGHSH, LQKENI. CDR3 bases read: TGTGCCAGCTCACCGGACAGGTACGAG. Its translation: CASSPDRYE. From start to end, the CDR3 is CASSPDRYEQYF.

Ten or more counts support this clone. CDR3 DNA (partial): TGTGCCAGTAGTTCGGTTGACAGGTGGAACGTC. This codes for CASSSVDRWNV. From start to end, the CDR3 is CASSSVDRWNVLTF. The V and J genes are TRBV19 and TRBJ2-6, with D perhaps TRBD1 (6 bases). The read gets to within 3 residues of the CDR3 end, and the germline J gene fills in the rest. This CDR3 has 14 amino acids. CDR1 is LNHDA, CDR2 SQIVND, per germline (reference sequence). Trimming stripped 5 bases from V and 10 bases from J, with 15 bases between.

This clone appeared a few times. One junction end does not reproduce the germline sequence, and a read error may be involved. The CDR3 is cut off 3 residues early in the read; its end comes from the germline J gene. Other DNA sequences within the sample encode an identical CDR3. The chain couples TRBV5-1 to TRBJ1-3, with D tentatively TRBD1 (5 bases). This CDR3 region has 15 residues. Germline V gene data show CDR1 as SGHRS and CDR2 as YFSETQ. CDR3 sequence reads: CASSAGTSGTNTIYF. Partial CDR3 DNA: TGCGCCAGCAGCGCCGGGACCTCCGGGACTAACACT.

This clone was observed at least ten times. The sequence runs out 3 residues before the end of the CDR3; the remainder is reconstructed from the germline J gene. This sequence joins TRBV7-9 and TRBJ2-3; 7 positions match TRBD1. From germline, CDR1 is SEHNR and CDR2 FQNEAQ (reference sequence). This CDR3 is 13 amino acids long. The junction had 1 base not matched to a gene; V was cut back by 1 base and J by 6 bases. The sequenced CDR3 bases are TGTGCCAGCAGCTTAGAGGGGGCGGATACG. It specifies CASSLEGADT. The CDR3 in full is CASSLEGADTQYF.

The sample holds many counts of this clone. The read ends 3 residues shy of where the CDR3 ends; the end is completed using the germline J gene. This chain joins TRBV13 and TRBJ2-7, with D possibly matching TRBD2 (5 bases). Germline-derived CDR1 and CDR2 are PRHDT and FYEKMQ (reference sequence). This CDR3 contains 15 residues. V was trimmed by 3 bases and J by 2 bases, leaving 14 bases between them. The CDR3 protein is CASSFWLAPTYEQYF. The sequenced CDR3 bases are TGTGCCAGCAGCTTTTGGCTAGCTCCAACCTACGAG.

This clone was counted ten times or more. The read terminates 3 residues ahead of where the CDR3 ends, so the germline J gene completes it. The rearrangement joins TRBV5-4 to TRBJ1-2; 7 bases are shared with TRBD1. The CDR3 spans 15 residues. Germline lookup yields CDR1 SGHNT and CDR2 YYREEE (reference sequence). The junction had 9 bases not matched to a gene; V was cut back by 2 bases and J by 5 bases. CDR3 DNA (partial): TGTGCCAGCAGCTTTACAGGGGTACAAGGTTATGGC. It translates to CASSFTGVQGYG. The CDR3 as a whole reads CASSFTGVQGYGYTF.

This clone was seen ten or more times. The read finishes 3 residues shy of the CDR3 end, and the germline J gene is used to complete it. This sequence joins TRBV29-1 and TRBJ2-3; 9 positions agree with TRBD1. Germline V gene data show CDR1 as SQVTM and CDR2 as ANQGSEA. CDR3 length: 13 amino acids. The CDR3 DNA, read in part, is TGCAGCGTGGAACAGGGGGCGGGGGAGACG. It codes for CSVEQGAGET. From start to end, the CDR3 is CSVEQGAGETQYF.

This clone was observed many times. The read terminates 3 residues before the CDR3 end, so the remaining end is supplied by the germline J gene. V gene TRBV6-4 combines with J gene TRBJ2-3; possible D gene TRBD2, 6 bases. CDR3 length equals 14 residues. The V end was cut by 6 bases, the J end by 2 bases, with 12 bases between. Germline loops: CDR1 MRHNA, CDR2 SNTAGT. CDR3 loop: CASSGGVDTDTQYF. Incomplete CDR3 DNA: TGTGCCAGCAGCGGAGGGGTGGACACAGATACG.

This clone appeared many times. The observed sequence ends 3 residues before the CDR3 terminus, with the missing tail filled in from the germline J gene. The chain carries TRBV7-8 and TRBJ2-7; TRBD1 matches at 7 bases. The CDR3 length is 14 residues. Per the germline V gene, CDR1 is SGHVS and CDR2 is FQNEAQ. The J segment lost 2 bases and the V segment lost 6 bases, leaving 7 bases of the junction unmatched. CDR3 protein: CASSLQGLTYEQYF. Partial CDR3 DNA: TGTGCCAGCAGTCTACAGGGGCTCACCTACGAG.

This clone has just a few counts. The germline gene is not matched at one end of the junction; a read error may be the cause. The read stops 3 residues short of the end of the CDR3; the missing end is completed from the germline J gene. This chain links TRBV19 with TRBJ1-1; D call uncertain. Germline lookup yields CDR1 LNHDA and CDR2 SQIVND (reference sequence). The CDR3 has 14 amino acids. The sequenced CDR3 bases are TGTGCCAGTAATATAGGACCAGCGGGAACTGAA. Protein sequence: CASNIGPAGTE. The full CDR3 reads CASNIGPAGTEAFF.

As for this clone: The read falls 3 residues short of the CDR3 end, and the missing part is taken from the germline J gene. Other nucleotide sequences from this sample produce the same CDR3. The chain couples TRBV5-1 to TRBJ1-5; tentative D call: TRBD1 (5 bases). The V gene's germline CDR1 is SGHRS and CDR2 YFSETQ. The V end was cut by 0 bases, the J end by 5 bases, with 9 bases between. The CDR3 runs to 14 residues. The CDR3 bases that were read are TGCGCCAGCAGCTTGGGGGGCGCAGATCAGCCC. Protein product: CASSLGGADQP. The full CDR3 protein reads CASSLGGADQPQHF.

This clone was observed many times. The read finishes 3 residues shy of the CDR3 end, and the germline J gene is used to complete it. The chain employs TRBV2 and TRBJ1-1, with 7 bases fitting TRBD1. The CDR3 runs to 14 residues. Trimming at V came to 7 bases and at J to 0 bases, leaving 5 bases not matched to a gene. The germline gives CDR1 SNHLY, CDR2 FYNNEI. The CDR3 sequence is CASTGQALNTEAFF. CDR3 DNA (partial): TGTGCCAGCACTGGACAGGCCTTGAACACTGAA. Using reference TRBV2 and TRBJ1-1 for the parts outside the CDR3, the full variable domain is EPEVTQTPSHQVTQMGQEVILRCVPISNHLYFYWYRQILGQKVEFLVSFYNNEISEKSEIFDDQFSVERPDGSNFTLKIRSTKLEDSAMYFCASTGQALNTEAFFGQGTRLTVV.

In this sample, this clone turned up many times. The CDR3 sequence is CASSTPGQGPNEQFF. The DNA read from the CDR3 is TGCGCCAGCAGCACGCCGGGACAGGGGCCTAATGAG. The chain joins TRBV5-1 to TRBJ2-1; 10 bases line up with TRBD1. With the read ending 3 residues before the CDR3 end, the germline J gene is used to fill in that end. Germline-derived CDR1 and CDR2 are SGHRS and YFSETQ. V was clipped by 4 bases and J by 7 bases; unmatched bases: 8. The CDR3 covers 15 residues.

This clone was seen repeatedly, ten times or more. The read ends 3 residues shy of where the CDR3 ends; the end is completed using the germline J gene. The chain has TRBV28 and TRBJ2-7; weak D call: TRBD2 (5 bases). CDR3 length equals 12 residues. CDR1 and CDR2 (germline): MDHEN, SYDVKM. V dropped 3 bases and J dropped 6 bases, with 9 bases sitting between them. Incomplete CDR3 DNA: TGTGCCAGCAGTTTGTCAGAGGGCGAG. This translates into CASSLSEGE. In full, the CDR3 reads CASSLSEGEQYF.

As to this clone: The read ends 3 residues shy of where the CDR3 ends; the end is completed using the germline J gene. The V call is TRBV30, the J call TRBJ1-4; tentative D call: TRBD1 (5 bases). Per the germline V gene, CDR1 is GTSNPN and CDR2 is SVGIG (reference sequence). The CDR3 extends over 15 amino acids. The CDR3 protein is CAWSVHQGNNSPLFF. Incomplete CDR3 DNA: TGTGCCTGGAGTGTACACCAGGGTAATAATTCACCA.

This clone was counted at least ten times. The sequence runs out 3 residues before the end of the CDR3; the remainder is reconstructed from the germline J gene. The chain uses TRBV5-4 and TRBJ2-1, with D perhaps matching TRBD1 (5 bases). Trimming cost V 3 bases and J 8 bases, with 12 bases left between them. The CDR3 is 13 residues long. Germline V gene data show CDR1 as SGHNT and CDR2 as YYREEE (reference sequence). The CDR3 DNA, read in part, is TGTGCCAGCAGCTCCTCTTGGGGCCATGAG. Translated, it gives CASSSSWGHE. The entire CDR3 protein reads CASSSSWGHEQFF.

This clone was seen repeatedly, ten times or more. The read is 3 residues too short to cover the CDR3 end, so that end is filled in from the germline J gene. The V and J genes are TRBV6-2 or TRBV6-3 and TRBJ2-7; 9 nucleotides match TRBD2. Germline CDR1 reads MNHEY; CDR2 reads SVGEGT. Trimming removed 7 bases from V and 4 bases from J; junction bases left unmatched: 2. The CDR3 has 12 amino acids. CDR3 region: CASTTSGYEQYF. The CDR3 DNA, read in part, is TGTGCCAGCACGACTAGCGGATACGAG.

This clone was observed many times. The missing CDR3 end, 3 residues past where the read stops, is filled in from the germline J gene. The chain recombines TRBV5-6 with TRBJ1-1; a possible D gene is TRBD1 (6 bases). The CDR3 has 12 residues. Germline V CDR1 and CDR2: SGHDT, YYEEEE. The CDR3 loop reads CASSLDRASAFF. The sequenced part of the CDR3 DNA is TGTGCCAGCAGCTTGGACAGGGCGTCA. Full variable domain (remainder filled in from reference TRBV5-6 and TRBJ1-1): DAGVTQSPTHLIKTRGQQVTLRCSPKSGHDTVSWYQQALGQGPQFIFQYYEEEERQRGNFPDRFSGHQFPNYSSELNVNALLLGDSALYLCASSLDRASAFFGQGTRLTVV.